The 20 T cell receptor beta chains listed next were all sequenced from one sample in a study of post-analysis software for immune sequencing data. Their recognized antigens are unknown. General study findings and limits: Patients used about five TRBV segments, including TRBV5-6, TRBV5-1 and TRBV20-1, more often than controls.

TCR beta cDNA libraries included unique molecular identifiers. A single record per CDR3 protein comes from TCRdb applying MiXCR to the PCR reads. The sample consists of roughly 430,000 distinct CDR3 sequences, 39% of them appearing once. The sample taken for sequencing was blood. Receptors originate from a girl between 2 and 10 years old with multiple sclerosis.

This clonotype was found a few times. This chain uses TRBV28 with TRBJ1-4, with TRBD1 as a possible D gene (6 bases). Deletions cut 2 bases from V and 12 bases from J, with 16 bases between. The CDR3 is made up of 14 amino acids. Germline V lookup: CDR1 MDHEN, CDR2 SYDVKM. The CDR3, as DNA: TGTGCCAGCAGTTTAACAGGGATCCTTGCGGAACTGTTTTTT. Translated, it gives CASSLTGILAELFF.

This clonotype was detected many times. The chain carries TRBV5-1 and TRBJ2-7; D not certain. V gave up 0 bases and J gave up 0 bases, with 7 bases separating them. The CDR3 consists of 14 residues. Looked up from germline, CDR1 is SGHRS and CDR2 is YFSETQ. The CDR3 sequence: CASSLAVNSYEQYF. The CDR3, as DNA: TGCGCCAGCAGCTTGGCGGTCAACTCCTACGAGCAGTACTTC.

The rearrangement joins TRBV4-2 to TRBJ2-3, with D tentatively TRBD2 (6 bases). CDR1 is LGHNA, CDR2 YNFKEQ, per germline. The V end lost 0 bases, the J end lost 7 bases, and 14 bases lay between the germline ends. CDR3 length equals 15 residues. CDR3 residues: CASSQESVTSYTQYF. Here the CDR3 DNA reads TGTGCCAGCAGCCAAGAGAGCGTAACTAGCTATACGCAGTATTTT.

The chain has TRBV20-1 and TRBJ2-4, with 8 bases fitting TRBD1. With V trimmed by 6 bases and J by 0 bases, 4 bases remained unmatched. Germline V gene lookup returns CDR1 DFQATT and CDR2 SNEGSKA (reference sequence). CDR3 size: 14 residues. In DNA, the CDR3 is TGCAGTGCACCAGGGGGCTTAGCCAAAAACATTCAGTACTTC. Amino acid sequence: CSAPGGLAKNIQYF.

V is TRBV28 and J is TRBJ2-1, with a possible D match to TRBD1 (8 bases). CDR1 is MDHEN and CDR2 is SYDVKM in the germline V gene. The CDR3 is 15 amino acids. V was pared by 4 bases and J by 10 bases, with 20 bases between. The CDR3 is CASSSLGQGGDEQFF. CDR3 coding DNA: TGTGCCAGCAGTTCTCTTGGACAGGGAGGGGACGAGCAGTTCTTC.

This chain links TRBV18 with TRBJ1-1; D possibly corresponds to TRBD1 (5 bases). The germline CDR1 and CDR2 sequences are KGHSH and LQKENI. V was cut by 4 bases and J by 6 bases, with 12 bases left in between. The CDR3 covers 13 residues. The CDR3 sequence: CASSRRQGPEAFF. CDR3 DNA: TGTGCCAGCTCACGACGGCAGGGCCCTGAAGCTTTCTTT. Using reference TRBV18 and TRBJ1-1 for the parts outside the CDR3, the full variable domain is NAGVMQNPRHLVRRRGQEARLRCSPMKGHSHVYWYRQLPEEGLKFMVYLQKENIIDESGMPKERFSAEFPKEGPSILRIQQVVRGDSAAYFCASSRRQGPEAFFGQGTRLTVV.

The rearrangement uses TRBV6-5 and TRBJ1-1; D may be TRBD1 (5 bases). This CDR3 has 15 amino acids. V lost 5 bases to trimming and J lost 1 base, with 14 bases between them. Germline assignment: CDR1 MNHEY and CDR2 SVGAGI. The DNA of the CDR3 is TGTGCCAGCAGTAAATACATAAGGGGGAACACTGAAGCTTTCTTT. It specifies CASSKYIRGNTEAFF.

This clonotype appeared a few times. The chain carries TRBV6-5 and TRBJ2-5, with a possible D match to TRBD1 (5 bases). Per germline, CDR1 MNHEY and CDR2 SVGAGI. Trimming removed 8 bases from V and 1 base from J, with 11 bases in between. CDR3 length: 13 residues. Here the CDR3 reads CASRTGAQETQYF. The CDR3 DNA sequence: TGTGCCAGCCGAACAGGTGCCCAAGAGACCCAGTACTTC.

This clonotype has just a few counts. This chain connects TRBV20-1 to TRBJ2-5, with 7 bases fitting TRBD2. V shed 0 bases and J 1 base; nucleotides not matched to a gene: 5. Per germline, CDR1 DFQATT and CDR2 SNEGSKA (reference sequence). The CDR3 contains 15 residues. The chain's CDR3 is CSARDGGVLQETQYF. In DNA form, the CDR3 reads TGCAGTGCTAGAGATGGGGGGGTCCTCCAAGAGACCCAGTACTTC.

The chain employs TRBV28 and TRBJ2-6; the D is unclear. CDR1 is MDHEN and CDR2 is SYDVKM in the germline V gene. This CDR3 has 17 residues. V shed 5 bases and J shed 0 bases, with 14 bases lying between them. The DNA for the CDR3 is TGTGCCAGCAGTCACAGTTTACGTAGCTCTGGGGCCAACGTCCTGACTTTC. As protein: CASSHSLRSSGANVLTF.

The chain couples TRBV7-2 to TRBJ2-1, with 11 bases matching TRBD1. The CDR3 spans 13 residues. Germline trimming cut 8 bases from V and 7 bases from J; bases unmatched to any gene: 4. Germline V gene data show CDR1 as SGHTA and CDR2 as FQGNSA. The CDR3 region has the DNA TGTGCCAGCCTGAGGGACAGGGGGAATGAGCAGTTCTTC. This gives the protein CASLRDRGNEQFF.

The chain couples TRBV6-2 or TRBV6-3 to TRBJ2-3, with 8 bases lining up with TRBD2. Germline assignment: CDR1 MNHEY and CDR2 SVGEGT. The length of the CDR3 is 16 residues. V shed 2 bases and J 5 bases; nucleotides not matched to a gene: 9. The CDR3, as DNA: TGTGCCAGCAGTTACATCCGGGCGGGAGGTGGAGATACGCAGTATTTT. It codes for CASSYIRAGGGDTQYF.

The chain is built from TRBV4-2 and TRBJ1-1, with 8 bases matching TRBD1. Germline CDR1 LGHNA, CDR2 YNFKEQ. Trimming cost V 3 bases and J 4 bases; bases outside gene matches: 7. This CDR3 spans 15 amino acids. For the CDR3, the DNA is TGTGCCAGCAGCCACGTAGACAGGGGAGGCACTGAAGCTTTCTTT. Its protein is CASSHVDRGGTEAFF.

The J gene is TRBJ1-1, the V gene TRBV12-3 or TRBV12-4; D is perhaps TRBD1 (6 bases). The CDR3 extends over 14 amino acids. The V end was cut by 10 bases, the J end by 0 bases, with 15 bases between. In DNA, the CDR3 is TGTGCCATCCGAGCTCAGGGGATGAACACTGAAGCTTTCTTT. Its translation is CAIRAQGMNTEAFF.

This chain joins TRBV29-1 and TRBJ2-7; D uncertain. The CDR3 loop spans 13 amino acids. Trimming took 4 bases from V and 2 from J, leaving 12 bases between them. CDR1 SQVTM and CDR2 ANQGSEA come from the germline V gene. The CDR3 loop is CSVGTDYTYEQYF. The CDR3 DNA reads TGCAGCGTTGGGACCGATTACACCTACGAGCAGTACTTC.

There are a few counts of this clonotype. The chain links TRBV25-1 to TRBJ2-3; TRBD1 aligns across 7 bases. This CDR3 contains 16 residues. Per germline, CDR1 MGHDK and CDR2 SYGVNS. Trimming removed 4 bases from V and 2 bases from J; junction bases left unmatched: 9. The CDR3 region has the DNA TGTGCCAGCAGTGGGACAGGTCCTTTGTTCACAGATACGCAGTATTTT. Amino acid sequence: CASSGTGPLFTDTQYF. The variable domain in full, with the rest retrieved from reference TRBV25-1 and TRBJ2-3, is EADIYQTPRYLVIGTGKKITLECSQTMGHDKMYWYQQDPGMELHLIHYSYGVNSTEKGDLSSESTVSRIRTEHFPLTLESARPSHTSQYLCASSGTGPLFTDTQYFGPGTRLTVL.

The V gene is TRBV6-5, the J gene TRBJ1-1; D is undetermined. There are 14 residues in the CDR3. CDR1 and CDR2 (germline): MNHEY, SVGAGI. The V end lost 5 bases, the J end lost 0 bases, and 10 bases lay between the germline ends. Here the CDR3 DNA reads TGTGCCAGCAGTCCCGAAAGGTTGAACACTGAAGCTTTCTTT. Encoded protein: CASSPERLNTEAFF.

The genes are TRBV5-6 and TRBJ2-2, with TRBD1 matching over 9 bases. CDR1 is SGHDT and CDR2 is YYEEEE in the germline V gene. V lost 0 bases to trimming and J lost 0 bases; unmatched junction nucleotides: 0. The CDR3 is 16 amino acids. DNA of the CDR3: TGTGCCAGCAGCTTGGACAGGGGGCCGAACACCGGGGAGCTGTTTTTT. It codes for CASSLDRGPNTGELFF.

CDR3 region: CASSLAMTGDEQFF. The CDR3 coding sequence is TGCGCCAGCAGCTTGGCCATGACAGGGGATGAGCAGTTCTTC. V and J are TRBV5-1 and TRBJ2-1, with 8 bases matching TRBD1. This CDR3 is 14 amino acids long. V was pared by 0 bases and J by 8 bases, with 4 bases of the junction left unmatched. Germline-derived CDR1 and CDR2 are SGHRS and YFSETQ.

The V gene is TRBV28, the J gene TRBJ2-4; D remains unclear. CDR1 and CDR2 from the germline V gene are MDHEN and SYDVKM. The V gene lost 3 bases and the J gene lost 7 bases, with 7 bases spanning the gap. CDR3 length: 12 residues. The CDR3 sequence is CASSFLFNIQYF. The CDR3 DNA reads as TGTGCCAGCAGTTTTTTGTTTAACATTCAGTACTTC.